This T cell receptor (beta chain) was found in a study of blood T cell repertoires in COVID-19. Study at large: Some COVID-19 samples were acute and others convalescent; all came from the United States, Italy and Spain.

Repertoires were generated with immunoSEQ multiplex PCR, while TCRdb's copy carries only in-frame clones and drops some. Of 350,000 or so clones listed, about nine tenths were seen once; the top ten hold over 3.5%. The sample consisted of peripheral blood. The clonotype was recovered from a woman aged 60-75 years with COVID-19, enrolled during active disease.

This CDR3 is CARSFNSTDYETF. Written as DNA, the CDR3 is TGTGCCAGAAGCTTCAATAGCACCGACTATGAAACCTTC. The chain joins TRBV5-3 to TRBJ1-2; D is ambiguous. TRBV5-3 falls under the ORF class, with uncertain function. The CDR3 sequence is 13 residues long. The V end lost 2 bases, the J end lost 14 bases, and 19 bases lay between the germline ends.